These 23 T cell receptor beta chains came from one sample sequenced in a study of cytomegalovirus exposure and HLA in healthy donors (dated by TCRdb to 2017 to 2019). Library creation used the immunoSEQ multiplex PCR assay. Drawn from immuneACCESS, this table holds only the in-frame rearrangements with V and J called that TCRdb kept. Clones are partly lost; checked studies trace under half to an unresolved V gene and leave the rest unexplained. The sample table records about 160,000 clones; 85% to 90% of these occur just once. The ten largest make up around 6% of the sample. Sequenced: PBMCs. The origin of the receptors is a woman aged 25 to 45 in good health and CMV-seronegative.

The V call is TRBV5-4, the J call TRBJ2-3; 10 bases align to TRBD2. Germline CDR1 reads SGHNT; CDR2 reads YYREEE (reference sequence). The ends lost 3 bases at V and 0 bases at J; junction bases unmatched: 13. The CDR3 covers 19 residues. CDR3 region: CASSSIPRLAGFSTDTQYF. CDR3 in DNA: TGTGCCAGCAGCTCGATCCCAAGACTAGCGGGTTTTAGCACAGATACGCAGTATTTT.

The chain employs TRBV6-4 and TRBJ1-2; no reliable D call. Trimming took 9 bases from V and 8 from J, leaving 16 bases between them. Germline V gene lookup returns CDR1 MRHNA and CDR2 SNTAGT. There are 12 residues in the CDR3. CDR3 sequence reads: CASRPGNGGYTF. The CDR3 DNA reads TGTGCCAGTCGGCCTGGGAATGGCGGCTACACCTTC.

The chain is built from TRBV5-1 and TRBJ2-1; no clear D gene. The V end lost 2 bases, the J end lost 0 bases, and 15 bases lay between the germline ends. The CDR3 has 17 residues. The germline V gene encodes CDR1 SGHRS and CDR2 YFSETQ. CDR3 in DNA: TGCGCCAGCAGCTTCCTAAATCGAGGTAGCTCCTACAATGAGCAGTTCTTC. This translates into CASSFLNRGSSYNEQFF.

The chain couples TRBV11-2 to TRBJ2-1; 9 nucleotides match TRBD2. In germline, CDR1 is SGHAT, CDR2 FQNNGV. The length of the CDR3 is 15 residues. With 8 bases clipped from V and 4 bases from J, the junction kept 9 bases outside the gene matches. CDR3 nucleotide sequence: TGTGCCAGCGACACAGGGACTAGCAGTTACAATGAGCAGTTCTTC. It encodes CASDTGTSSYNEQFF.

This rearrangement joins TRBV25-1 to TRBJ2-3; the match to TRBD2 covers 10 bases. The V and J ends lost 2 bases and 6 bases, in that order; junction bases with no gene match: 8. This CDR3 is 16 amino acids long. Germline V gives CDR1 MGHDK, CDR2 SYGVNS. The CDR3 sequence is CASSELAGVRHDTQYF. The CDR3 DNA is TGTGCCAGCAGTGAACTAGCGGGAGTAAGGCATGATACGCAGTATTTT.

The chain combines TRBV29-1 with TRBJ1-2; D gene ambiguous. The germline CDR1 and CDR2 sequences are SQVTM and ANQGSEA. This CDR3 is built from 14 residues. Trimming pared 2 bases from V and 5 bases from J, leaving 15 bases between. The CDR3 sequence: CSVEFRDPAYGYTF. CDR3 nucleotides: TGCAGCGTTGAATTCCGGGATCCTGCATATGGCTACACCTTC.

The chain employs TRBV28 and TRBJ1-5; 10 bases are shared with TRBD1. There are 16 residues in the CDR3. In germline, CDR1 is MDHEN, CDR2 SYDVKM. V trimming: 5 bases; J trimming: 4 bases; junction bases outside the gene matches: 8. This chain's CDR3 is CASSMGPDRGNQPQHF. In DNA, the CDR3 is TGTGCCAGCAGTATGGGCCCGGACAGGGGGAATCAGCCCCAGCATTTT.

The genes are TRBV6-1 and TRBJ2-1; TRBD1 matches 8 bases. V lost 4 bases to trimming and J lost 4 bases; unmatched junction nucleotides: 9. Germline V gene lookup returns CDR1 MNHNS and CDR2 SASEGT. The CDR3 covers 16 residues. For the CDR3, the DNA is TGTGCCAGCAGTGCTTCCCTTGGACAGGGTTACAATGAGCAGTTCTTC. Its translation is CASSASLGQGYNEQFF.

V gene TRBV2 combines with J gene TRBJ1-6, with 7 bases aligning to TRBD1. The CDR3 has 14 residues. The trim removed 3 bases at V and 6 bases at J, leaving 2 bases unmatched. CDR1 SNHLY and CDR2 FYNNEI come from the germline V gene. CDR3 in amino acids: CASSETGSNSPLHF. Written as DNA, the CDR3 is TGTGCCAGCAGTGAGACAGGGAGTAATTCACCCCTCCACTTT.

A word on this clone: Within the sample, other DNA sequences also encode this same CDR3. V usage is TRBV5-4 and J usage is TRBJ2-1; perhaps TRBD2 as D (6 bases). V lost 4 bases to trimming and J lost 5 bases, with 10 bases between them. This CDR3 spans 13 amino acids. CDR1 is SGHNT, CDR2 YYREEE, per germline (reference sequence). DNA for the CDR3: TGTGCCAGCAGCCTCGGGAGCGACAATGAGCAGTTCTTC. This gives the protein CASSLGSDNEQFF.

The CDR3 is CASSLGGGKYGYTF. The CDR3 DNA sequence: TGTGCCAGCAGCTTAGGAGGGGGCAAGTATGGCTACACCTTC. This chain connects TRBV7-2 to TRBJ1-2, with 7 bases lining up with TRBD1. The CDR3 length is 14 residues. Germline CDR1 reads SGHTA; CDR2 reads FQGNSA. V gave up 1 base and J gave up 5 bases; unmatched junction bases: 4.

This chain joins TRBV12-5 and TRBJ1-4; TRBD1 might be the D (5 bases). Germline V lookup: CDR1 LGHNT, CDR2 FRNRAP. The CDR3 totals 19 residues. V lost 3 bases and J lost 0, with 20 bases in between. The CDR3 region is CASGFLNRDRTPTNEKLFF. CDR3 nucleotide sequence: TGTGCTAGTGGTTTCTTAAACCGGGACCGCACGCCAACTAATGAAAAACTGTTTTTT.

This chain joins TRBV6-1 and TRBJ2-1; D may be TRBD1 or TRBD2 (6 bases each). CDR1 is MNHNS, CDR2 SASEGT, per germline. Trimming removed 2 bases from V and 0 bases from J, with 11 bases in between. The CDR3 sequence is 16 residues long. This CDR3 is CASSERGAGSYNEQFF. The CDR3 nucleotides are TGTGCCAGCAGTGAAAGGGGGGCGGGCTCCTACAATGAGCAGTTCTTC.

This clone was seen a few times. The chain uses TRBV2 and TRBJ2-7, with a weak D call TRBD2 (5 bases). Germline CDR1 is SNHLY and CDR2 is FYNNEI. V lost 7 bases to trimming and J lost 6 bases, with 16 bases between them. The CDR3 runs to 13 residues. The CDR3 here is CASNLDGLPEQYF. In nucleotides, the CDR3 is TGTGCCAGCAACTTAGACGGACTGCCCGAGCAGTACTTC.

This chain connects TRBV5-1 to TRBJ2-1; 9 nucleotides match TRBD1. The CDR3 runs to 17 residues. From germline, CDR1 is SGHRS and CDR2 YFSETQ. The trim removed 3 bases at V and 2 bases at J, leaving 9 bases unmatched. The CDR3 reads CASSSEGTGRAYNEQFF. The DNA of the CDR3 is TGCGCCAGCAGCTCGGAGGGGACAGGGCGAGCCTACAATGAGCAGTTCTTC.

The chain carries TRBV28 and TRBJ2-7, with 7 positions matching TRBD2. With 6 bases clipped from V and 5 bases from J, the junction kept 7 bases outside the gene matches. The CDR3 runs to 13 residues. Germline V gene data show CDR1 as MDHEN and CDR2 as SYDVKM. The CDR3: CASRPSGGDEQYF. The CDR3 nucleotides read TGTGCCAGCAGGCCTTCGGGGGGAGACGAGCAGTACTTC.

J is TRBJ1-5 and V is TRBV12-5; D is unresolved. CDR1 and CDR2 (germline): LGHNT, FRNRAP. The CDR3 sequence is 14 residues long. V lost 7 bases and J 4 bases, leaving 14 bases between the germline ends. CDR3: CASDYLDGNQPQHF. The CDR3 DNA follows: TGTGCTAGTGACTACCTGGACGGAAATCAGCCCCAGCATTTT.

CDR3 sequence reads: CASSCGRGAVVLVEQYF. CDR3 DNA sequence: TGCGCCAGCAGTTGTGGTCGGGGCGCTGTCGTCTTGGTCGAGCAGTACTTC. The chain couples TRBV23-1 to TRBJ2-7; either TRBD1 or TRBD2 may supply D (5 bases each). TRBV23-1 is marked as an open reading frame, function uncertain. V was trimmed by 5 bases and J by 6 bases, leaving 26 bases between them. This CDR3 is built from 17 residues.

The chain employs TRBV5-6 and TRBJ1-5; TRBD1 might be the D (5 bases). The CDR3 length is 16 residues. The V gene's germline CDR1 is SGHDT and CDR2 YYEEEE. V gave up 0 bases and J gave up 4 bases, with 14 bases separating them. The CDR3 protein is CASSLGGRFENQPQHF. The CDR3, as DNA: TGTGCCAGCAGCTTGGGGGGCAGGTTCGAGAATCAGCCCCAGCATTTT.

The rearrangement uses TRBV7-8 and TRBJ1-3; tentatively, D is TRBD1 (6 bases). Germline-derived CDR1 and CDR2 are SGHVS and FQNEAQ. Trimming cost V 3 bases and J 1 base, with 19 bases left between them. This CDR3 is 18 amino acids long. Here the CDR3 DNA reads TGTGCCAGCAGCTTTTATTCGGAACAGGGAACATCTGGAAACACCATATATTTT. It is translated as CASSFYSEQGTSGNTIYF. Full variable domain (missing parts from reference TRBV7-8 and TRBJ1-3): GAGVSQSPRYKVAKRGQDVALRCDPISGHVSLFWYQQALGQGPEFLTYFQNEAQLDKSGLPSDRFFAERPEGSVSTLKIQRTQQEDSAVYLCASSFYSEQGTSGNTIYFGEGSWLTVV.

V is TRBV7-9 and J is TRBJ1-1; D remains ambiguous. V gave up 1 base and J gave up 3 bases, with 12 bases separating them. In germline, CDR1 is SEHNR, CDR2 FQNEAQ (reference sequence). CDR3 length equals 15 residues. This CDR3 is CASSLGSGWDTEAFF. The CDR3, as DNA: TGTGCCAGCAGCTTAGGGTCTGGGTGGGACACTGAAGCTTTCTTT. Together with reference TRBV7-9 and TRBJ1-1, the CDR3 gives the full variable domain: DTGVSQNPRHKITKRGQNVTFRCDPISEHNRLYWYRQTLGQGPEFLTYFQNEAQLEKSRLLSDRFSAERPKGSFSTLEIQRTEQGDSAMYLCASSLGSGWDTEAFFGQGTRLTVV.

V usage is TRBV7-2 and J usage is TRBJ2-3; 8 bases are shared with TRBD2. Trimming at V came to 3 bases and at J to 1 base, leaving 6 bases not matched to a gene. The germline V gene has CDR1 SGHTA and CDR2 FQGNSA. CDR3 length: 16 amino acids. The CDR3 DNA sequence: TGTGCCAGCAGCTTGATTTTGACTAGCGGCACAGATACGCAGTATTTT. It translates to CASSLILTSGTDTQYF.

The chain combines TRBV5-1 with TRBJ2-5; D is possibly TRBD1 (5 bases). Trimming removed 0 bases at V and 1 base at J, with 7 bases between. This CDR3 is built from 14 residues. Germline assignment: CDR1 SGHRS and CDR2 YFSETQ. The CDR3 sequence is CASSLAGSQETQYF. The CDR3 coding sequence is TGCGCCAGCAGCTTGGCAGGGTCCCAAGAGACCCAGTACTTC.